The 9 T cell receptor beta chains reported below all come from one sample, sequenced in a study of cytomegalovirus exposure and HLA in healthy donors. Vbeta (60) and Jbeta (13) primers were used in the PCR. Using immunoSEQ multiplex PCR, the repertoire was profiled, and TCRdb retains in-frame clones only, with some absent. This table has over 100,000 clones, around four fifths appearing once. Sequencing was done on a sample of PBMCs. These receptors came from a woman in her forties or fifties in good health and CMV-seropositive.

This rearrangement joins TRBV9 to TRBJ1-1, with D possibly TRBD1 on 6 matching bases. The V and J ends lost 4 bases and 1 base respectively, with 11 bases between them. Germline V gives CDR1 SGDLS, CDR2 YYNGEE. This CDR3 has 14 residues. CDR3 region: CASSPRGENTEAFF. The CDR3, as DNA: TGTGCCAGCAGCCCCAGGGGCGAGAACACTGAAGCTTTCTTT.

The genes are TRBV10-3 and TRBJ2-1; the match to TRBD2 covers 13 bases. The V segment lost 0 bases and the J segment 10 bases; nucleotides outside the gene matches: 3. Germline-derived CDR1 and CDR2 are ENHRY and SYGVKD. CDR3 length: 15 amino acids. The CDR3: CAISESTSGRIEQFF. For the CDR3, the DNA is TGTGCCATCAGTGAGTCGACTAGCGGGAGGATCGAGCAGTTCTTC.

This clone was seen only a few times. The chain recombines TRBV9 with TRBJ1-1; D is possibly TRBD1 (6 bases). V was cut by 0 bases and J by 0 bases, with 12 bases left in between. The V gene's germline CDR1 is SGDLS and CDR2 YYNGEE. The CDR3 runs to 16 residues. The CDR3 sequence: CASSVGGGAVNTEAFF. The CDR3 region has the DNA TGTGCCAGCAGCGTAGGTGGGGGCGCCGTGAACACTGAAGCTTTCTTT.

V and J are TRBV7-2 and TRBJ1-5, with TRBD1 as a possible D gene (6 bases). Trimming stripped 1 base from V and 2 bases from J, with 12 bases between. This CDR3 comprises 16 residues. CDR1 SGHTA and CDR2 FQGNSA come from the germline V gene. CDR3 sequence reads: CASSLVSGVGNQPQHF. CDR3 bases: TGTGCCAGCAGCTTAGTGTCAGGGGTAGGCAATCAGCCCCAGCATTTT.

The chain links TRBV5-6 to TRBJ2-2, with TRBD1 identical over 11 bases. The CDR3 is made up of 15 amino acids. With 4 bases clipped from V and 6 bases from J, the junction kept 5 bases outside the gene matches. CDR1 and CDR2 (germline): SGHDT, YYEEEE. In nucleotides, the CDR3 is TGTGCCAGCAGCACTGGACAGGGGGCTCCCGGGGAGCTGTTTTTT. This sequence encodes CASSTGQGAPGELFF.

The chain has TRBV6-5 and TRBJ2-1, with a tentative D call TRBD2 (5 bases). CDR3 length: 14 amino acids. Germline CDR1 reads MNHEY; CDR2 reads SVGAGI. V lost 7 bases and J lost 9, with 19 bases in between. The CDR3, as DNA: TGTGCCAGCACCCCCCTCGGGGTGCTGGGTGAGCAGTTCTTC. Translating it yields CASTPLGVLGEQFF.

This chain uses TRBV4-2 with TRBJ2-5; 13 bases align to TRBD2. In germline, CDR1 is LGHNA, CDR2 YNFKEQ. There are 17 residues in the CDR3. The trim removed 1 base at V and 6 bases at J, leaving 8 bases unmatched. CDR3 region: CASSQGPLAGGVKTQYF. Here the CDR3 DNA reads TGTGCCAGCAGCCAAGGCCCACTAGCGGGGGGGGTGAAGACCCAGTACTTC.

The J gene is TRBJ1-6, the V gene TRBV6-6; D is uncertain. This CDR3 has 15 amino acids. V lost 5 bases to trimming and J lost 7 bases, with 15 bases between them. Looked up from germline, CDR1 is MNHNY and CDR2 is SVGAGI (reference sequence). The CDR3 loop reads CASSTNAYPNSPLHF. The CDR3 DNA follows: TGTGCCAGCAGTACTAACGCATATCCGAATTCACCCCTCCACTTT.

A note on this clone: The junction does not match germline at one end; this may be a read error. The gene calls are TRBV5-1 and TRBJ2-4, with D uncertain. Per the germline V gene, CDR1 is SGHRS and CDR2 is YFSETQ. This CDR3 region has 13 residues. CDR3 residues: CASSLTVSNSQYF. For the CDR3, the DNA is TGCGCCAGCAGCTTGACTGTTTCAAACAGTCAGTACTTC.